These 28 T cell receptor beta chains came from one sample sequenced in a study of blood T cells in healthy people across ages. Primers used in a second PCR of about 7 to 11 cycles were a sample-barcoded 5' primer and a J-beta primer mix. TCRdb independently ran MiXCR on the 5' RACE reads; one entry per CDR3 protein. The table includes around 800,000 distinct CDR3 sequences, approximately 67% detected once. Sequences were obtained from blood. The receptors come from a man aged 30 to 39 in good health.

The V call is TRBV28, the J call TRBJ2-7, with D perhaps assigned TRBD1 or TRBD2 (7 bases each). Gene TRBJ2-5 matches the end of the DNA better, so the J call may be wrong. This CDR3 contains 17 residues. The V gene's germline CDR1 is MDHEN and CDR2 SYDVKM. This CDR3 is CASSFEWEGARRKTQYF. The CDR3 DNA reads TGTGCCAGCAGTTTTGAGTGGGAGGGGGCGAGGAGGAAGACCCAGTACTTC.

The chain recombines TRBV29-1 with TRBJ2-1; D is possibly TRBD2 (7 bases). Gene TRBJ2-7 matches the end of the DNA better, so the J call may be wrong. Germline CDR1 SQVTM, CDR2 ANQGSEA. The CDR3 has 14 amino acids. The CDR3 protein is CSVAGGGGGYEQYF. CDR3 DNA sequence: TGCAGCGTTGCCGGGGGCGGGGGAGGATACGAGCAGTACTTC.

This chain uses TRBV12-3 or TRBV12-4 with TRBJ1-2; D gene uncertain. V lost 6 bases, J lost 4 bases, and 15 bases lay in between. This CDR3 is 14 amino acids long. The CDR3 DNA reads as TGTGCCAGCAGGAGGGAGGGCCTTGGCTATGGCTACACCTTC. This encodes CASRREGLGYGYTF.

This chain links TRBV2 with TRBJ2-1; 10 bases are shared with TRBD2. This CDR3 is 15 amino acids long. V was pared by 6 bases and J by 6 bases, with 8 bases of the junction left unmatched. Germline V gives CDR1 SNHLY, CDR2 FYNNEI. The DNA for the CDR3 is TGTGCCAGCAGGGGGCAGCGGGGGGGCCCCAATGAGCAGTTCTTC. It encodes CASRGQRGGPNEQFF.

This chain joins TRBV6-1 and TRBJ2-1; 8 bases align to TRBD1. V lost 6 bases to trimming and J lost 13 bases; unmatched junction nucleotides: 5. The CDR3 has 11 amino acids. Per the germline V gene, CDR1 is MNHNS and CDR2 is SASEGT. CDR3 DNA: TGTGCCAGCAGCTCTGACAGGGGCCAGTTCTTC. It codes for CASSSDRGQFF.

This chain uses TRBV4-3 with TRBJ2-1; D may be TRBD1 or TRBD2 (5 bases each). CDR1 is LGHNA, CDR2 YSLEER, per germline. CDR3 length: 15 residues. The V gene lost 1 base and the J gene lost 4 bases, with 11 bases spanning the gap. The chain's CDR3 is CASSQGRGDYNEQFF. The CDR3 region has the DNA TGCGCCAGCAGCCAAGGCCGAGGGGATTACAATGAGCAGTTCTTC.

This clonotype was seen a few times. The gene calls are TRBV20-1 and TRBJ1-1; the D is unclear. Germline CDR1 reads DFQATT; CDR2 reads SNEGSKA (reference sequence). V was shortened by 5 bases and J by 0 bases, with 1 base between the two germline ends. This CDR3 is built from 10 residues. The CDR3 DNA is TGCAGTGCTTTGAACACTGAAGCTTTCTTT. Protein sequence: CSALNTEAFF.

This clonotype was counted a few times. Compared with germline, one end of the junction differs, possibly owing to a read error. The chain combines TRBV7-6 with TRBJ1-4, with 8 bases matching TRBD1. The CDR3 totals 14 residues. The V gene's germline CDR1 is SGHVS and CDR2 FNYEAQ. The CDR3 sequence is CASSSGQGREKLFF. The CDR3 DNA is TGTGCCAGTAGCTCCGGACAGGGCAGGGAAAAACTGTTTTTT. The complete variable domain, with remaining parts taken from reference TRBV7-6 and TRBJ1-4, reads GAGVSQSPRYKVTKRGQDVALRCDPISGHVSLYWYRQALGQGPEFLTYFNYEAQQDKSGLPNDRFSAERPEGSISTLTIQRTEQRDSAMYRCASSSGQGREKLFFGSGTQLSVL.

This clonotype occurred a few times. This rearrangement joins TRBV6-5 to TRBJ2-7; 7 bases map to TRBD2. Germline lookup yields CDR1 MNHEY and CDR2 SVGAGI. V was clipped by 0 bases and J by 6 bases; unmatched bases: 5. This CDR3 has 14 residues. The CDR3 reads CASSYSRLASEQYF. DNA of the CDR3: TGTGCCAGCAGTTACTCGAGACTAGCTTCCGAGCAGTACTTC.

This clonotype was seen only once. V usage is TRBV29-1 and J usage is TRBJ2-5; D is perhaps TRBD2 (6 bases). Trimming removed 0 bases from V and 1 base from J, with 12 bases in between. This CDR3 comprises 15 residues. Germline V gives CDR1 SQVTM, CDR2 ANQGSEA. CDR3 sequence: CSVEEGREVQETQYF. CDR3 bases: TGCAGCGTTGAAGAAGGAAGGGAGGTCCAAGAGACCCAGTACTTC.

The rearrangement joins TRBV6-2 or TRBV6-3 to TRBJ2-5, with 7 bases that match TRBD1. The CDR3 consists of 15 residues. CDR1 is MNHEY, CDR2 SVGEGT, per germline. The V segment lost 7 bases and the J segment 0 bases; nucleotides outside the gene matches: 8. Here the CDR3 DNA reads TGTGCCAGCACCCTAACCAGGGGGTACCAAGAGACCCAGTACTTC. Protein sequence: CASTLTRGYQETQYF.

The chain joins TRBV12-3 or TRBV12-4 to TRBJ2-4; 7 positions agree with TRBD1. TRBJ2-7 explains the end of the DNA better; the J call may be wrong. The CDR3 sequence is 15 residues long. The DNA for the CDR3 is TGTGCCAGCAGTTTAATCGGACAGGCAGGCTACGAGCAGTACTTC. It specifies CASSLIGQAGYEQYF.

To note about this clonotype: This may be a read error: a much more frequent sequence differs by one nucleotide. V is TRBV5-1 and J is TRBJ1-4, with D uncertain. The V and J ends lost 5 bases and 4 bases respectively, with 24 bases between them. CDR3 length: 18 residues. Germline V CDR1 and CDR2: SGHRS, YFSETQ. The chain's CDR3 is CASREGQPGLWGNEKLFF. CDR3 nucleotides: TGCGCCAGCAGGGAAGGCCAGCCGGGGTTGTGGGGTAATGAAAAACTGTTTTTT.

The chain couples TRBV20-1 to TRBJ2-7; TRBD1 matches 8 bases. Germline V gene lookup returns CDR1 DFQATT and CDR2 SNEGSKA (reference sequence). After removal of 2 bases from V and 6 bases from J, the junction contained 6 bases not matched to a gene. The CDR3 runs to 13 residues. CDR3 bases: TGCAGTGCTAGACCTCCGACAGGGGTCGAGCAGTACTTC. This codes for CSARPPTGVEQYF.

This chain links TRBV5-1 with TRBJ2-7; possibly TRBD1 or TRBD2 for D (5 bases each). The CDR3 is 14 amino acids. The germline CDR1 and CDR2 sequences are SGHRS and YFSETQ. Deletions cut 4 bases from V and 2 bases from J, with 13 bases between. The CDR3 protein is CASSLALGAYEQYF. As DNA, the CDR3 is TGCGCCAGCAGCCTTGCACTAGGGGCCTACGAGCAGTACTTC.

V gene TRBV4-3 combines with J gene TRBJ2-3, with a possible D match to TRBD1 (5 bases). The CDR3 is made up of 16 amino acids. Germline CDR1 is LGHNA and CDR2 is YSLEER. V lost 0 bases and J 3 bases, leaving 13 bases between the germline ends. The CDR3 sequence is CASSQERFRVTDTQYF. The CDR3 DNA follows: TGCGCCAGCAGCCAAGAACGGTTCAGGGTAACAGATACGCAGTATTTT.

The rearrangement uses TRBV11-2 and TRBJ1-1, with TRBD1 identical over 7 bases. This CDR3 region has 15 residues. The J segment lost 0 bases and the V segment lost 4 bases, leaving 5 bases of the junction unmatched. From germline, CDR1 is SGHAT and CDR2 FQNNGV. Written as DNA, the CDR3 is TGTGCCAGCAGCTCCCGGGGACAGATGAACACTGAAGCTTTCTTT. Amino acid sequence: CASSSRGQMNTEAFF.

CDR3 coding DNA: TGTGCCAGCAGCCTCCGCGGATTGGAGCAGATTAATGAAAAACTGTTTTTT. It encodes CASSLRGLEQINEKLFF. This chain connects TRBV7-2 to TRBJ1-4, with D unresolved. Trimming removed 5 bases at V and 4 bases at J, with 20 bases between. The V gene's germline CDR1 is SGHTA and CDR2 FQGNSA. CDR3 size: 17 residues.

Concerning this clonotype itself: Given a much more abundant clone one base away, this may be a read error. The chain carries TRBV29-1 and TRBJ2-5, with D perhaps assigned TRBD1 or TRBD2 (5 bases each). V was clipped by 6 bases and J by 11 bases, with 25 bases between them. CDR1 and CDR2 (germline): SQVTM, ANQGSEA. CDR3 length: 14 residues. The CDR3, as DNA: TGCAGCGTCGAGGAGGCAGGGTTAGGCAATGAGCAGTACTTC. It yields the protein CSVEEAGLGNEQYF.

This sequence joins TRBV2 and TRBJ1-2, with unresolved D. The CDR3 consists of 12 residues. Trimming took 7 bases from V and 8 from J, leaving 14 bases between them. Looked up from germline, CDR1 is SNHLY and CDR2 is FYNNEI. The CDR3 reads CASTGSVGGYTF. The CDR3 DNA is TGTGCCAGCACGGGGTCGGTTGGAGGCTACACCTTC.

This chain's CDR3 is CSAPRGATNTIYF. CDR3 sequence (DNA): TGCAGTGCCCCCCGGGGAGCCACAAACACCATATATTTT. The chain employs TRBV20-1 and TRBJ1-3; D is ambiguous. V shed 6 bases and J shed 6 bases, with 15 bases lying between them. CDR1 and CDR2 (germline): DFQATT, SNEGSKA (reference sequence). The CDR3 loop spans 13 amino acids.

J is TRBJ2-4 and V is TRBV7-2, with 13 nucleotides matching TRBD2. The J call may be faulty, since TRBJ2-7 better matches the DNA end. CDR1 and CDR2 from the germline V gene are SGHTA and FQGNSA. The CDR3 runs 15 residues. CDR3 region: CASRHTSGGAYEQYF. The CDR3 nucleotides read TGTGCCAGCCGCCACACTAGCGGGGGGGCCTACGAGCAGTACTTC.

For the CDR3, the DNA is TGCAGTGCTATAAGACTAGCGGGGCTGTACAATGAGCAGTTCTTC. The encoded protein is CSAIRLAGLYNEQFF. The chain couples TRBV20-1 to TRBJ2-1; 11 bases align to TRBD2. The junction had 6 bases not matched to a gene; V was cut back by 4 bases and J by 4 bases. Germline CDR1 and CDR2: DFQATT and SNEGSKA (reference sequence). This CDR3 is built from 15 residues.

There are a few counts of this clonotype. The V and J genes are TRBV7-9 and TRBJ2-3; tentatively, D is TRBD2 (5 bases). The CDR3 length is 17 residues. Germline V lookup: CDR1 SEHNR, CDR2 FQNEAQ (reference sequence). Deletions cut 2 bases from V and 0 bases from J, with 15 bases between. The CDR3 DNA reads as TGTGCCAGCAGCTTAAAAGGGAGACGGACTAGCACAGATACGCAGTATTTT. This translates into CASSLKGRRTSTDTQYF.

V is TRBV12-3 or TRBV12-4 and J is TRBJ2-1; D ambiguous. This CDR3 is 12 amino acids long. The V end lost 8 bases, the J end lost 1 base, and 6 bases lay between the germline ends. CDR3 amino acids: CASLKSYNEQFF. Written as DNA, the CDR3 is TGTGCCAGCCTAAAGTCCTACAATGAGCAGTTCTTC.

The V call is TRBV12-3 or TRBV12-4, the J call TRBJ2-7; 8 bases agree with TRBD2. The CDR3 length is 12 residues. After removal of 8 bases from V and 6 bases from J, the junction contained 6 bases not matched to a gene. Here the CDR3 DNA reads TGTGCCAGCGCGGGGGGAGCAGGCGAGCAGTACTTC. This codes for CASAGGAGEQYF.

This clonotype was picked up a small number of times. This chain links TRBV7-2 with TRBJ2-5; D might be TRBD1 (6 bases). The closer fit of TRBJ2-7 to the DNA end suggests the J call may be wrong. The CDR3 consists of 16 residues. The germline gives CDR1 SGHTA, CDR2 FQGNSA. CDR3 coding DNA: TGTGCCAGCAGCTCCGGGTCAGGGGCCCTCGTATACGAGCAGTACTTC. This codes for CASSSGSGALVYEQYF.

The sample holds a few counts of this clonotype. The chain's CDR3 is CASSLPGRNTEAFF. As DNA, the CDR3 is TGTGCCAGCAGTTTACCAGGGCGGAACACTGAAGCTTTCTTT. This chain uses TRBV28 with TRBJ1-1; D is perhaps TRBD1 (5 bases). The CDR3 is made up of 14 amino acids. Germline CDR1 reads MDHEN; CDR2 reads SYDVKM. Trimming took off 2 bases at V and 1 base at J, with 8 bases between the two ends.